Only a few counts were recorded for the clone carrying this TCR beta chain. This CDR3 spans 18 amino acids. Germline-derived CDR1 and CDR2 are LGHNA and YNFKEQ. V shed 1 base and J 8 bases; nucleotides not matched to a gene: 15. This sample was included in a study of T-cell reconstitution after alpha-beta-depleted transplantation in children. Preparation of the TCRbeta library involved a method that used unique molecular identifiers. Using its own MiXCR run on the PCR reads, TCRdb lists one record per CDR3 protein. Among roughly 590,000 distinct CDR3 sequences listed, around 16% were seen once. This sequence originates from a human donor who donated a stem cell graft to a child with acute myeloid leukemia. The material was PBMCs from the stem cell graft donor, obtained from the stem cell graft. The V call is TRBV4-2, the J call TRBJ1-4; TRBD1 matches 8 bases. The CDR3 loop reads CASSQATLAGGGYEKLFF. DNA of the CDR3: TGTGCCAGCAGCCAAGCAACTTTGGCAGGGGGCGGGTACGAAAAACTGTTTTTT.